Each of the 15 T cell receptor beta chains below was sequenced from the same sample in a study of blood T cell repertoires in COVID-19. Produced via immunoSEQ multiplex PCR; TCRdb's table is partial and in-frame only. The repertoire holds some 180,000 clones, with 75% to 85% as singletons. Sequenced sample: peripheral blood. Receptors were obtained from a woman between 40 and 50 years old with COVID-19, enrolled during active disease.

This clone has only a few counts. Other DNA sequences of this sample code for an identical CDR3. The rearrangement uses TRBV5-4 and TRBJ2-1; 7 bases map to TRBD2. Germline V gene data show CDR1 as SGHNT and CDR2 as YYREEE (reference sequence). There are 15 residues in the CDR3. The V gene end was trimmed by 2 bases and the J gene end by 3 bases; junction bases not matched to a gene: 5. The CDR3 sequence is CASSFGGGGYNEQFF. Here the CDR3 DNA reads TGTGCCAGCAGCTTTGGGGGGGGAGGCTACAATGAGCAGTTCTTC.

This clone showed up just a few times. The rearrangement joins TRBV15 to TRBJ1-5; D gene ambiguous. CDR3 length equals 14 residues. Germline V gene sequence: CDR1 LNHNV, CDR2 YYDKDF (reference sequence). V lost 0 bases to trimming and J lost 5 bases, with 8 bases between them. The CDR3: CATSREGLHQPQHF. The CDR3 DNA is TGTGCCACCAGCAGAGAGGGCCTGCATCAGCCCCAGCATTTT.

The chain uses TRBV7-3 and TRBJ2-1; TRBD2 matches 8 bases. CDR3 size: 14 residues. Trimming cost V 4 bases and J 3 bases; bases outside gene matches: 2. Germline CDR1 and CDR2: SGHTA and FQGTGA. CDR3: CASSSSGYYNEQFF. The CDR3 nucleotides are TGTGCCAGCAGCTCTAGCGGGTACTACAATGAGCAGTTCTTC.

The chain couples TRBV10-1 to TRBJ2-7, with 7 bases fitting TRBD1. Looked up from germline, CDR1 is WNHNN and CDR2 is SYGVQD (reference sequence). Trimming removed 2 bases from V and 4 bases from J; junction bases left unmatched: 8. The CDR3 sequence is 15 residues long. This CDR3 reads CASSEVRGLRYEQYF. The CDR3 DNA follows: TGCGCCAGCAGTGAGGTGAGGGGGCTTCGGTACGAGCAGTACTTC.

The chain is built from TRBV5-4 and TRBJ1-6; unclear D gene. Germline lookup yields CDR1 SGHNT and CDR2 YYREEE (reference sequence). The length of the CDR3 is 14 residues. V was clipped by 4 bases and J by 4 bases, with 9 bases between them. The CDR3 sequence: CASSGLDYNSPLHF. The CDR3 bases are TGTGCCAGCAGCGGACTGGATTATAATTCACCCCTCCACTTT.

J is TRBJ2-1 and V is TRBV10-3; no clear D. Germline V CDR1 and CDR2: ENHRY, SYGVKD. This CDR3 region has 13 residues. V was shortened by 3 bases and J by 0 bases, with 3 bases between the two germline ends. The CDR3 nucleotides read TGTGCCATCAGTGACGGCTCCTACAATGAGCAGTTCTTC. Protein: CAISDGSYNEQFF.

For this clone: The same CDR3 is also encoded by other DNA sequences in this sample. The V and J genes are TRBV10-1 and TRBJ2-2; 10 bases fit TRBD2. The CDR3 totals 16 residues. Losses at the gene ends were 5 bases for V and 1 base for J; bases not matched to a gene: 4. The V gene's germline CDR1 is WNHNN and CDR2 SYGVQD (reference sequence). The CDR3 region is CASSPSSGGNTGELFF. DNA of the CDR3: TGCGCCAGCAGTCCTTCTAGCGGGGGGAACACCGGGGAGCTGTTTTTT.

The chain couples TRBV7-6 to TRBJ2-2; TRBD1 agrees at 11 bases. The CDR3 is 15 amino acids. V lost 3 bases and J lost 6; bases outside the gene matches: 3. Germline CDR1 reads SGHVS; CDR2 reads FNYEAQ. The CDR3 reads CASSLGGQGAGELFF. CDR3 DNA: TGTGCCAGCAGCTTGGGGGGACAGGGGGCCGGGGAGCTGTTTTTT.

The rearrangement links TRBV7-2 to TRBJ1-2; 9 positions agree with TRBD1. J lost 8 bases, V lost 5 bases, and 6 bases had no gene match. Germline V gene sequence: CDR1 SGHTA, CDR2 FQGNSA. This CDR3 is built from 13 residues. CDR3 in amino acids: CASSRTGVNGYTF. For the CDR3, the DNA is TGTGCCAGCAGCCGGACAGGGGTGAACGGCTACACCTTC.

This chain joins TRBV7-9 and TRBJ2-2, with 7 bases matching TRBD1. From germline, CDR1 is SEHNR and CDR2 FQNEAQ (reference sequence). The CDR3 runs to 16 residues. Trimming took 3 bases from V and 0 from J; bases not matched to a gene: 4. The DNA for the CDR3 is TGTGCCAGCAGCTTCCGGGGACAGTCGAACACCGGGGAGCTGTTTTTT. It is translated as CASSFRGQSNTGELFF.

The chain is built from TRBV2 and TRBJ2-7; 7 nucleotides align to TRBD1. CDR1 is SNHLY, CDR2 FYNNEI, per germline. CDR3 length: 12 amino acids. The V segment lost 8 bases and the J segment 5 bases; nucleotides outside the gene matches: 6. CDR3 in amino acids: CASSQGEDEQYF. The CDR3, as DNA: TGTGCCAGCTCCCAGGGGGAAGACGAGCAGTACTTC.

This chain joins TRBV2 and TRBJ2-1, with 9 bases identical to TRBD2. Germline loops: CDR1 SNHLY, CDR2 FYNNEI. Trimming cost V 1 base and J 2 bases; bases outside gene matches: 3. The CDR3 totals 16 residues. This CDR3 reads CASSEVGGGAYNEQFF. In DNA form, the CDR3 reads TGTGCCAGCAGTGAAGTCGGCGGGGGGGCCTACAATGAGCAGTTCTTC.

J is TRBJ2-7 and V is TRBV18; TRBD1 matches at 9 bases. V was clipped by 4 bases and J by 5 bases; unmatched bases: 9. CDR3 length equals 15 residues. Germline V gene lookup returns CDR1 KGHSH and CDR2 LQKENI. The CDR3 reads CASSHPDRGIHEQYV. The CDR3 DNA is TGTGCCAGCTCACACCCGGACAGGGGAATCCACGAGCAGTACGTC.

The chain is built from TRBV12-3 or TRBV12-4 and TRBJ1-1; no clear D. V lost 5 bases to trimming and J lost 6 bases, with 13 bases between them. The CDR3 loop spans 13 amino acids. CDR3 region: CASSPINSPEAFF. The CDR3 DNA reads TGTGCCAGCAGTCCTATCAATTCCCCTGAAGCTTTCTTT.

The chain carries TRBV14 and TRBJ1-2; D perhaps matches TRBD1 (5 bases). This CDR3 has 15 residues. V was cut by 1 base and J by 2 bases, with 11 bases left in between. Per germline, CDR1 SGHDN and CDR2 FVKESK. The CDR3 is CASSQGGGINYGYTF. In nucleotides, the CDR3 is TGTGCCAGCAGCCAAGGGGGGGGGATCAACTATGGCTACACCTTC.